These 27 T cell receptor beta chains were all obtained from the same sample, sequenced in a study of shared clonotypes between healthy human individuals. As defined, naive CD8 cells were CD45RO-negative and positively selected for CCR7, with terminally differentiated effector memory CD45RA+ cells excluded. The assay was immunoSEQ multiplex PCR, and TCRdb's table has in-frame clones only and misses some. The sample consists of some 2 million clones, approximately 94% of them appearing once. Specimen: naive CD8+ T cells sorted from blood. These receptors were taken from a man between 18 and 29 years old in good health.

The chain recombines TRBV6-1 with TRBJ2-7; weak D call: TRBD1 (6 bases). Trimming stripped 1 base from V and 4 bases from J, with 17 bases between. The germline CDR1 and CDR2 sequences are MNHNS and SASEGT. The CDR3 is 16 amino acids. The CDR3 coding sequence is TGTGCCAGCAGTGAAGATTGGAGAACAGGGCAGTACGAGCAGTACTTC. The encoded protein is CASSEDWRTGQYEQYF.

The CDR3 protein is CASSLWGTTSANSYNEQFF. The CDR3 coding sequence is TGTGCCAGCAGTTTATGGGGGACTACCAGCGCGAACTCCTACAATGAGCAGTTCTTC. The J gene is TRBJ2-1, the V gene TRBV27, with 7 bases matching TRBD2. The CDR3 sequence is 19 residues long. CDR1 MNHEY and CDR2 SMNVEV come from the germline V gene (reference sequence). V was pared by 1 base and J by 0 bases, with 12 bases of the junction left unmatched.

The chain is built from TRBV25-1 and TRBJ1-4; TRBD1 aligns across 9 bases. Germline CDR1 and CDR2: MGHDK and SYGVNS. The CDR3 totals 15 residues. V trimming: 6 bases; J trimming: 6 bases; junction bases outside the gene matches: 8. CDR3 bases: TGTGCCAGCAGCCCAGGGACAGGGCAGGATGAAAAACTGTTTTTT. Its translation is CASSPGTGQDEKLFF.

In this sample, this clone turned up a few times. Additional DNA sequences in this sample encode the identical CDR3. The rearrangement joins TRBV27 to TRBJ2-3; D is uncertain. This CDR3 region has 12 residues. Between the trimmed V and J ends, which lost 5 bases and 1 base, there was a span of 4 bases. Germline lookup yields CDR1 MNHEY and CDR2 SMNVEV (reference sequence). CDR3 in amino acids: CASSGGTDTQYF. The CDR3 bases are TGTGCCAGCAGTGGGGGCACAGATACGCAGTATTTT.

The chain uses TRBV5-3 and TRBJ2-7, with D tentatively TRBD2 (5 bases). TRBV5-3 is identified as an open reading frame with a role that is uncertain. The V end was cut by 5 bases, the J end by 6 bases, with 21 bases between. This CDR3 comprises 15 residues. CDR3 DNA sequence: TGTGCCAGAAGGACCCCCGGGGTGCTCCTCTGCGAGCAGTACTTC. Its translation: CARRTPGVLLCEQYF.

Remarks on this clone: The identical CDR3 is also encoded by other nucleotide sequences in the sample. This chain uses TRBV20-1 with TRBJ2-7; maybe TRBD2 (6 bases). Germline loops: CDR1 DFQATT, CDR2 SNEGSKA (reference sequence). The CDR3 covers 11 residues. Trimming took 3 bases from V and 6 from J, leaving 9 bases between them. The CDR3, as DNA: TGCAGTGCTAGTGTGGGAGGCGAGCAGTACTTC. Amino acids: CSASVGGEQYF.

The chain's CDR3 is CASSRTSEASETQYF. The CDR3 nucleotides read TGCGCCAGCAGCAGGACTAGCGAGGCATCAGAGACCCAGTACTTC. The chain combines TRBV4-3 with TRBJ2-5; 9 nucleotides agree with TRBD2. The V segment lost 5 bases and the J segment 4 bases; nucleotides outside the gene matches: 8. The CDR3 contains 15 residues. The germline V gene has CDR1 LGHNA and CDR2 YSLEER.

The chain recombines TRBV2 with TRBJ2-3; D ambiguous. The V gene's germline CDR1 is SNHLY and CDR2 FYNNEI. The CDR3 sequence is 16 residues long. The germline V and J ends were trimmed by 4 bases and 0 bases, with 14 bases remaining between them. CDR3 DNA sequence: TGTGCCAGCAGTGTTGGGGTAACACCCAGCACAGATACGCAGTATTTT. Translating it yields CASSVGVTPSTDTQYF.

This chain joins TRBV10-2 and TRBJ2-2, with 11 bases lining up with TRBD2. The CDR3 is made up of 16 amino acids. V dropped 8 bases and J dropped 4; count of bases not matched to a gene: 9. The germline gives CDR1 WSHSY, CDR2 SAAADI. The CDR3 loop is CASRSQLAGVTGELFF. The DNA of the CDR3 is TGCGCCAGCCGTTCGCAACTAGCGGGAGTCACCGGGGAGCTGTTTTTT.

V and J are TRBV18 and TRBJ2-1; TRBD2 aligns across 8 bases. CDR1 is KGHSH and CDR2 is LQKENI in the germline V gene. The V segment lost 5 bases and the J segment 6 bases; nucleotides outside the gene matches: 3. The CDR3 sequence is 13 residues long. In DNA, the CDR3 is TGTGCCAGCTCATCGGGGGGGACCAATGAGCAGTTCTTC. This encodes CASSSGGTNEQFF.

This clone turned up a few times. The chain joins TRBV7-9 to TRBJ1-1, with D possibly matching TRBD1 (6 bases). CDR1 is SEHNR, CDR2 FQNEAQ, per germline (reference sequence). V gave up 4 bases and J gave up 4 bases, with 16 bases separating them. The CDR3 covers 15 residues. DNA for the CDR3: TGTGCCAGCAGCTACGGGGGGCTTTCGGGCACTGAAGCTTTCTTT. Translation gives CASSYGGLSGTEAFF.

The V and J genes are TRBV5-6 and TRBJ1-1, with a possible D match to TRBD1 (6 bases). With 0 bases removed from V and 3 bases from J, the gap between germline ends came to 15 bases. The germline CDR1 and CDR2 sequences are SGHDT and YYEEEE. The CDR3 covers 16 residues. The CDR3 DNA sequence: TGTGCCAGCAGCTTGGAAGAGGCAGGGGAGGACACTGAAGCTTTCTTT. The encoded protein is CASSLEEAGEDTEAFF.

J is TRBJ1-1 and V is TRBV27; 7 bases align to TRBD1. V dropped 2 bases and J dropped 1; count of bases not matched to a gene: 7. The germline gives CDR1 MNHEY, CDR2 SMNVEV (reference sequence). The CDR3 sequence is 16 residues long. Here the CDR3 reads CASSLSSGGTNTEAFF. The CDR3 coding sequence is TGTGCCAGCAGTTTAAGTTCAGGGGGGACGAACACTGAAGCTTTCTTT.

The J gene is TRBJ2-1, the V gene TRBV27; D unresolved. The ends were cut back, 4 bases at V and 4 bases at J, with 11 bases in the middle. Germline V gene data show CDR1 as MNHEY and CDR2 as SMNVEV (reference sequence). This CDR3 has 14 amino acids. CDR3 loop: CASSSPRDYNEQFF. The CDR3 DNA is TGTGCCAGCAGTTCCCCTCGCGATTACAATGAGCAGTTCTTC.

The V gene is TRBV6-5, the J gene TRBJ1-4, with D tentatively TRBD1 (6 bases). The V end lost 2 bases, the J end lost 8 bases, and 12 bases lay between the germline ends. The CDR3 sequence is 14 residues long. Germline CDR1 reads MNHEY; CDR2 reads SVGAGI. The CDR3 DNA reads as TGTGCCAGCAGTTACGTACAGGGAGGAGAAAAACTGTTTTTT. It yields the protein CASSYVQGGEKLFF.

The chain is built from TRBV5-1 and TRBJ1-2; possible D gene TRBD1, 5 bases. Germline V gene data show CDR1 as SGHRS and CDR2 as YFSETQ. The length of the CDR3 is 13 residues. Trimming removed 6 bases from V and 6 bases from J, with 15 bases in between. Here the CDR3 reads CASTVAGLDGYTF. In DNA form, the CDR3 reads TGCGCCAGCACTGTTGCAGGGCTTGATGGCTACACCTTC.

V is TRBV27 and J is TRBJ2-5; 10 bases fit TRBD2. The V gene's germline CDR1 is MNHEY and CDR2 SMNVEV (reference sequence). Unmatched junction bases numbered 7, after V lost 2 bases and J lost 4 bases. CDR3 length: 16 amino acids. In DNA, the CDR3 is TGTGCCAGCAGTTTAACCGGTAGCGGGGGGATAGAGACCCAGTACTTC. It yields the protein CASSLTGSGGIETQYF.

This clone came up once. This chain links TRBV19 with TRBJ1-5; the D gene is possibly TRBD1 (6 bases). Trimming removed 5 bases from V and 0 bases from J, with 14 bases in between. The germline V gene encodes CDR1 LNHDA and CDR2 SQIVND (reference sequence). The CDR3 runs 16 residues. The CDR3, as DNA: TGTGCCAGTAGTCGGGACAACCAATATAGCAATCAGCCCCAGCATTTT. Translation: CASSRDNQYSNQPQHF.

The chain recombines TRBV9 with TRBJ2-5; unclear D gene. V was trimmed by 4 bases and J by 3 bases, leaving 13 bases between them. The CDR3 is 14 residues long. The germline CDR1 and CDR2 sequences are SGDLS and YYNGEE. This CDR3 is CASSPPAVEETQYF. CDR3 DNA: TGTGCCAGCAGCCCCCCGGCGGTCGAAGAGACCCAGTACTTC.

J is TRBJ1-2 and V is TRBV28, with D perhaps matching TRBD1 (6 bases). V was cut by 3 bases and J by 5 bases, with 19 bases left in between. This CDR3 is built from 16 residues. Germline CDR1 is MDHEN and CDR2 is SYDVKM. CDR3 in DNA: TGTGCCAGCAGTTTTGTTTTGGAGGGGGACCTTTATGGCTACACCTTC. Amino acids: CASSFVLEGDLYGYTF.

This clone was recorded only once. The V and J genes are TRBV4-3 and TRBJ2-1, with TRBD2 identical over 15 bases. Germline loops: CDR1 LGHNA, CDR2 YSLEER. V shed 6 bases and J 8 bases; nucleotides not matched to a gene: 26. The CDR3 is 22 residues long. In DNA, the CDR3 is TGCGCCAGCAGTCCTTCAGGGGGCGCAGGACTAGCGGGAGGGCCGGGTATCTATGAGCAGTTCTTC. The encoded protein is CASSPSGGAGLAGGPGIYEQFF.

The chain couples TRBV6-1 to TRBJ2-7, with TRBD2 identical over 8 bases. This CDR3 has 13 residues. Trimming cost V 8 bases and J 0 bases; bases outside gene matches: 3. Germline lookup yields CDR1 MNHNS and CDR2 SASEGT. The CDR3 DNA sequence: TGTGCCAGCCAACTAGCGGCCTCCTACGAGCAGTACTTC. It specifies CASQLAASYEQYF.

The chain recombines TRBV7-9 with TRBJ1-2; D may be TRBD1 (6 bases). Trimming removed 7 bases from V and 4 bases from J, with 16 bases in between. The germline gives CDR1 SEHNR, CDR2 FQNEAQ (reference sequence). The length of the CDR3 is 14 residues. The CDR3 is CASTTGGLGYGYTF. CDR3 DNA: TGTGCCAGCACGACTGGGGGGCTAGGCTATGGCTACACCTTC. Full variable domain (rest looked up from reference TRBV7-9 and TRBJ1-2): DTGVSQNPRHKITKRGQNVTFRCDPISEHNRLYWYRQTLGQGPEFLTYFQNEAQLEKSRLLSDRFSAERPKGSFSTLEIQRTEQGDSAMYLCASTTGGLGYGYTFGSGTRLTVV.

This clone was seen only once. This rearrangement joins TRBV29-1 to TRBJ2-7; TRBD2 agrees at 15 bases. Germline CDR1 SQVTM, CDR2 ANQGSEA. Trimming took 5 bases from V and 5 from J; bases not matched to a gene: 7. CDR3 size: 15 residues. This CDR3 is CSVKGLAGGPHEQYF. The CDR3 coding sequence is TGCAGCGTTAAAGGACTAGCGGGAGGGCCGCACGAGCAGTACTTC.

The chain couples TRBV30 to TRBJ2-3, with D maybe TRBD2 (6 bases). In germline, CDR1 is GTSNPN, CDR2 SVGIG (reference sequence). Trimming cost V 7 bases and J 2 bases, with 16 bases left between them. The CDR3 has 14 amino acids. The CDR3 nucleotides are TGTGCCTTGGAGGGTGGATTTCCCACAGATACGCAGTATTTT. This encodes CALEGGFPTDTQYF.

This chain joins TRBV6-6 and TRBJ2-7; possibly TRBD2 for D (6 bases). There are 15 residues in the CDR3. Trimming stripped 5 bases from V and 0 bases from J, with 14 bases between. Germline assignment: CDR1 MNHNY and CDR2 SVGAGI (reference sequence). The CDR3 here is CASSPFSGGSYEQYF. CDR3 nucleotides: TGTGCCAGCAGTCCGTTCTCCGGGGGCTCCTACGAGCAGTACTTC.

The chain carries TRBV5-6 and TRBJ2-2; D is perhaps TRBD2 (5 bases). The CDR3 consists of 15 residues. V was clipped by 3 bases and J by 4 bases, with 13 bases between them. From germline, CDR1 is SGHDT and CDR2 YYEEEE. CDR3 sequence reads: CASSSPGSATGELFF. The DNA of the CDR3 is TGTGCCAGCAGCTCGCCGGGGTCAGCCACCGGGGAGCTGTTTTTT. Together with reference TRBV5-6 and TRBJ2-2, the CDR3 gives the full variable domain: DAGVTQSPTHLIKTRGQQVTLRCSPKSGHDTVSWYQQALGQGPQFIFQYYEEEERQRGNFPDRFSGHQFPNYSSELNVNALLLGDSALYLCASSSPGSATGELFFGEGSRLTVL.